This T cell receptor beta chain was obtained from a study of blood T cell repertoires in COVID-19. In the original processing: Scientists estimated how many nucleated cells there were by amplifying reference gene primers. The data were produced by immunoSEQ multiplex PCR, yet TCRdb's version contains in-frame clones alone and is incomplete. That table furnishes V, J and clone size, whereas the DNA furnished D and trimming. This table has nearly 80,000 clones, approximately 88% appearing once. Germline V gene sequence: CDR1 LNHNV, CDR2 YYDKDF (reference sequence). CDR3 length: 19 amino acids. Trimming stripped 0 bases from V and 1 base from J, with 22 bases between.

This receptor was identified in an elderly woman with active or convalescent COVID-19. The sequencing input was peripheral blood. The gene calls are TRBV15 and TRBJ2-7; D is possibly TRBD2 (6 bases). This chain's CDR3 is CATSRDGGRLRDLSYEQYF. CDR3 coding DNA: TGTGCCACCAGCAGAGACGGTGGCCGATTGCGGGATCTTTCCTACGAGCAGTACTTC.